This TCR beta chain stems from a study of regulatory T cells in long-lasting Graves disease (dated by TCRdb to the early 2020s). As for the study more broadly: Persistent Graves' disease was defined as persistently positive TSH receptor autoantibodies together with antithyroid drug treatment for over 5 years. Persistent Graves' disease patients were compared with newly diagnosed Graves' disease patients by peripheral blood TCR sequencing and RNA sequencing. The study took place in China and was registered as a clinical trial. A total of 33 samples were covered by TCR sequencing, comprising approximately 13 persistent and 20 newly diagnosed Graves' disease patients. Antithyroid drugs had been taken for ten to twelve years on average by persistent Graves' disease patients in the clinical cohort. The research as a whole found: Sequencing and analysis were restricted to the TCR beta chain. As a limitation, the authors acknowledged that the small sample size may reduce accuracy. Compared with newly diagnosed patients, patients with persistent Graves' disease had lower TCR Shannon entropy and fewer highly expanded clones, which suggests clonal expansion. Peripheral blood alone was examined, since thyroid tissue, which constituted the primary lesion, could not be accessed. Patients with persistent disease shared more public clonotypes (about 2,500) than newly diagnosed patients did (approximately 1,000).

The table lists this clonotype with a few counts. What antigen it recognizes has not been identified. No much larger clone is present one base from it, and per-base qualities are unavailable. What the time point label conveys for this sample: persistent/refractory GD, antithyroid drugs over 5 years with positive TRAb. For both TCR sequencing and RNA sequencing, RNA was extracted from PBMCs in TRIzol. Graves' disease was diagnosed according to American Thyroid Association guidelines. Patients were recruited from an endocrinology department in Xi'an, China. Each patient gave about 9.1 milliliters of peripheral blood, collected in an EDTA anticoagulant tube. Ficoll Paque Plus density gradient separation was used to isolate PBMCs, and no additional T cell sorting was done. An Agilent 2100 Bioanalyzer and agarose gel were used to assess RNA quality, and a NanoDrop 2000 was used to measure RNA concentration.

To prepare the library, multiplex PCR was applied. For sequencing, an Illumina HiSeq 4000 was employed. To build TCR beta libraries, CDR3 regions were amplified by Arm-PCR using iRepertoire HTBI primers. Gel purification was performed on PCR products prior to sequencing. Turning to the authors' computational methods: Gene usage analysis of CDR3 amino acid clonotypes relied on the 55 to 80 TRBV and about 15 TRBJ segments identified across samples. COPE and FqMerger were used to merge filtered high-quality paired reads into contigs. Contigs were aligned with BLAST to IMGT TRBV, TRBD and TRBJ reference genes, and CDR3 was defined per IMGT. Any clonotype with a frequency above 0.1% was counted as a highly expanded clone. Repertoire diversity was measured by Shannon entropy, and V-J evenness by the Gini coefficient. A clonotype was considered public if more than one individual shared it. The public reads were run again by TCRdb, first through fastp at Q25 and then through MiXCR, and only productive beta chains were kept. Rows with one shared CDR3 protein collapse into an entry with the most common genes and DNA. These V and J calls are TCRdb output, not the study's own analysis. The sample table shows 300,000 to 350,000 distinct CDR3 sequences, and about 20% are seen once. Around 30% of the sample comes from the top ten.

This material consisted of peripheral blood mononuclear cells (PBMCs), taken when the disease was refractory, from a patient treated with antithyroid drugs. The TCR originated in a female donor with Graves disease.

The nucleotide sequence reads TGCAGTGCTAGGGACAGACCGGGAGGATACGAGCAGTACTTC. It codes for CSARDRPGGYEQYF. Rearrangement joined TRBV20-1 to TRBJ2-7, and TRBD2 may be the D gene, going by 7 matching bases. The CDR3 contains 14 residues, cysteine and phenylalanine counted. Left in the record is the CDR3 DNA by itself, 42 bases read in frame from the first base. Deletion took 3 bases off V and 4 bases off J, with a span of 16 bases between the germline ends. The germline V gene (reference sequence) supplies CDR1 DFQATT and CDR2 SNEGSKA.